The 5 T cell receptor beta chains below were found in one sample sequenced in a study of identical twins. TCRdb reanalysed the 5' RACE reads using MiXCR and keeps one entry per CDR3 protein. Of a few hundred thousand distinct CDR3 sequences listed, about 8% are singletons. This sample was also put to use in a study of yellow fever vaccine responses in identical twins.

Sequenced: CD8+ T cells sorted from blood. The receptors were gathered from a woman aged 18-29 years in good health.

This CDR3 reads CASRRTSQPYNEQFF. The CDR3 DNA reads TGTGCCAGCAGACGGACAAGCCAACCGTACAATGAGCAGTTCTTC. This chain uses TRBV6-1 with TRBJ2-1; a possible D gene is TRBD1 (5 bases). Germline V CDR1 and CDR2: MNHNS, SASEGT. V dropped 6 bases and J dropped 4 bases, with 16 bases sitting between them. The length of the CDR3 is 15 residues.

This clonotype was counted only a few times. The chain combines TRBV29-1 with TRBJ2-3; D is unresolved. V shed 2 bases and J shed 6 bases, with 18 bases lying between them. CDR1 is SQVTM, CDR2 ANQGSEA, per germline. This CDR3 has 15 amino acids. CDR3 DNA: TGCAGCGTTGAAATTTTAGAAGGGATTTGGGATACGCAGTATTTT. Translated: CSVEILEGIWDTQYF.

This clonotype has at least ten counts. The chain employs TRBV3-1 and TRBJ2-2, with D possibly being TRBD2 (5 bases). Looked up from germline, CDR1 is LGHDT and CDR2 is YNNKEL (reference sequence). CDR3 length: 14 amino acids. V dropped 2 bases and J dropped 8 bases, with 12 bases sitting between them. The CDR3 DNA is TGTGCCAGCAGCCAACTCCTAGCTTCGGGGGAGCTGTTTTTT. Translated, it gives CASSQLLASGELFF.

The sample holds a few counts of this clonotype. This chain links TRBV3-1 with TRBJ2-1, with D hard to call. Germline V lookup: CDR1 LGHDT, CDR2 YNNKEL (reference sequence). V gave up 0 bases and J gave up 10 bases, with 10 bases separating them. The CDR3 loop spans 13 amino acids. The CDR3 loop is CASSQDGPQEQFF. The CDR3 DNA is TGTGCCAGCAGCCAAGATGGTCCCCAGGAGCAGTTCTTC.

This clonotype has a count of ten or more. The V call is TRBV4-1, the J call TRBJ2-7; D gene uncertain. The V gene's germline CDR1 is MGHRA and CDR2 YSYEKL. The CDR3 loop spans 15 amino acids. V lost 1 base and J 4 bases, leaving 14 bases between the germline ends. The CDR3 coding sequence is TGCGCCAGCAGCCAAGCCATTAGGACCACGTACGAGCAGTACTTC. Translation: CASSQAIRTTYEQYF.